This T cell receptor beta chain was found in a study of cytomegalovirus exposure and HLA in healthy donors. General study findings and limits: As a later analysis showed, several of the most significant clusters appeared to be linked to common viral pathogens. In a later analysis, HLA-C alleles had the fewest associated TCRs, DRB1 alleles the most. Cytomegalovirus association was listed for 164 TCR beta chains.

For this clone: What it binds is not known.

The PCR employed 60 Vbeta primers together with 13 Jbeta primers. Profiled with immunoSEQ multiplex PCR; TCRdb holds only in-frame clones, not every one. The sample includes about 130,000 clones, about 80% of them seen just once. The sample consisted of PBMCs. The sequence was collected from a man aged 30 to 39 in good health and CMV-seronegative.

The CDR3 sequence: CASSPRTSGQPGNEQFF. In DNA form, the CDR3 reads TGTGCCAGCTCACCGCGGACTAGCGGGCAGCCAGGGAATGAGCAGTTCTTC. The chain is built from TRBV18 and TRBJ2-1, with TRBD2 matching 11 bases. Germline V gene sequence: CDR1 KGHSH, CDR2 LQKENI. CDR3 length equals 17 residues. V lost 3 bases to trimming and J lost 7 bases; unmatched junction nucleotides: 11.